This T cell receptor (beta chain) was sequenced for a study of Ad26.COV2.S vaccination and SARS-CoV-2 variants. Study results and limitations: The study found higher spike-specific TCR breadth in vaccine than placebo recipients. Total T cell responses were possibly underestimated by TCR breadth and depth analyses.

Trimming removed 2 bases at V and 6 bases at J, with 7 bases between. Germline CDR1 LNHDA, CDR2 SQIVND (reference sequence). The CDR3 covers 13 residues. TCRdb keeps only in-frame clones here, not all; method: immunoSEQ multiplex PCR. The data show approximately 340,000 clones, with 90% to 95% seen just once and under 4% held by the top ten. Comments on this clone: Its antigen is unidentified.

The rearrangement links TRBV19 to TRBJ2-2; D is undetermined. This clonotype was sampled from a human donor who had recovered from COVID-19. The sequenced sample was peripheral blood, obtained after recovery from COVID-19. In DNA form, the CDR3 reads TGTGCCAGTAGTATACAGGTCCCCGGGGAGCTGTTTTTT. This gives the protein CASSIQVPGELFF.